Described below is a single T cell receptor beta chain sequence and its context. These data originate in a study of blood T cell repertoires in COVID-19. Study in general: Material from acute and convalescent COVID-19 was sourced from the United States, Italy and Spain. PBMCs, B-cell-depleted T cells, or T cells were the source of the cDNA or gDNA that made up the material.

Per the study methods: The assay estimated nucleated cells by amplifying reference gene primers. The data were produced by immunoSEQ multiplex PCR, yet TCRdb's version contains in-frame clones alone and is incomplete. V and J calls and clone size come straight from that table; D and trimming were deduced from the DNA. The sample shows roughly 150,000 clones, around 89% of them seen only once. Germline CDR1 and CDR2: SNHLY and FYNNEI. This CDR3 comprises 19 residues. V lost 4 bases, J lost 4 bases, and 26 bases lay in between. Sequencing was done on a sample of peripheral blood. This clonotype originated in a human donor in a cohort sampled during active COVID-19. The rearrangement links TRBV2 to TRBJ1-5; TRBD1 is a possible D gene (5 bases). CDR3 sequence (DNA): TGTGCCAGCAGTGTTGTCCCAATTAGATCGGACACTTCTAATCAGCCCCAGCATTTT. Amino acids: CASSVVPIRSDTSNQPQHF. The full variable domain, completed using reference TRBV2 and TRBJ1-5, is EPEVTQTPSHQVTQMGQEVILRCVPISNHLYFYWYRQILGQKVEFLVSFYNNEISEKSEIFDDQFSVERPDGSNFTLKIRSTKLEDSAMYFCASSVVPIRSDTSNQPQHFGDGTRLSIL.